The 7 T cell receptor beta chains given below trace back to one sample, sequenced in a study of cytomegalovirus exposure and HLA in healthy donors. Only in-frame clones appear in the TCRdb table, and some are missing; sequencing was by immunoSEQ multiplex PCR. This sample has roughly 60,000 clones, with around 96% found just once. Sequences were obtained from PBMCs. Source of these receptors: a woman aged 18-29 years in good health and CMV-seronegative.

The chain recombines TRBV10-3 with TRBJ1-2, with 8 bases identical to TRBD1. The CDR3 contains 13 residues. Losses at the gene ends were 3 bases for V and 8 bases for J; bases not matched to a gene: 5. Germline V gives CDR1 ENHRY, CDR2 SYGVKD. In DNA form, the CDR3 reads TGTGCCATCAGTGATCGGACAGGGCAAGGCTACACCTTC. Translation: CAISDRTGQGYTF.

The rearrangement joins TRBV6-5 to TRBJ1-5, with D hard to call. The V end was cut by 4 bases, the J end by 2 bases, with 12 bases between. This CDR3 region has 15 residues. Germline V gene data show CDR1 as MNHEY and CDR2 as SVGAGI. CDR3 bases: TGTGCCAGCAGTTCCGCTACCTTCGGCAATCAGCCCCAGCATTTT. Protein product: CASSSATFGNQPQHF.

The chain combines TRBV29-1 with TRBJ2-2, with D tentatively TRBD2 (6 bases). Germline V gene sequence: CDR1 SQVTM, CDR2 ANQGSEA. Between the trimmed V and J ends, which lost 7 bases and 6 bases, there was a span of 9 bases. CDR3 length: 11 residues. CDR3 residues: CSGRESGELFF. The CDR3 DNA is TGCAGCGGGAGGGAGTCCGGGGAGCTGTTTTTT.

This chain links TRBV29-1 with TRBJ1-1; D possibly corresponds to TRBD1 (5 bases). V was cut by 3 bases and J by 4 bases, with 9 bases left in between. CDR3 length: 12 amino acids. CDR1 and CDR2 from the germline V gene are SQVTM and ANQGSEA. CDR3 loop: CSVDPGGTEAFF. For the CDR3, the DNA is TGCAGCGTTGATCCCGGGGGCACTGAAGCTTTCTTT.

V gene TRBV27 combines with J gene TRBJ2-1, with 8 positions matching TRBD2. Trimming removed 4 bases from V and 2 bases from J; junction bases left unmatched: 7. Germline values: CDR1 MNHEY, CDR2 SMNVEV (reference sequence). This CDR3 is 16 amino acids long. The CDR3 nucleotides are TGTGCCAGCAGTTGGGGCAGCGGGAGTCCCTACAATGAGCAGTTCTTC. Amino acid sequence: CASSWGSGSPYNEQFF.

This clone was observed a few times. The CDR3 reads CASTLDRGGNEQYF. DNA of the CDR3: TGCGCCAGCACCTTGGACAGGGGAGGGAACGAGCAGTACTTC. The gene calls are TRBV10-1 and TRBJ2-7, with 9 bases fitting TRBD1. The CDR3 length is 14 residues. V trimming: 7 bases; J trimming: 5 bases; junction bases outside the gene matches: 9. Germline V gene sequence: CDR1 WNHNN, CDR2 SYGVQD (reference sequence).

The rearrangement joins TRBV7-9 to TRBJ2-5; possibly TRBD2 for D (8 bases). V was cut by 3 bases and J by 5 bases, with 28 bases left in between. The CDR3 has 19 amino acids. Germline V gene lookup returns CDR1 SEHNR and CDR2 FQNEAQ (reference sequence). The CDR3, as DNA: TGTGCCAGCAGCTTTGGGCAGGGGGAGAGGCTAGCGGGCCGGGAGACCCAGTACTTC. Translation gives CASSFGQGERLAGRETQYF. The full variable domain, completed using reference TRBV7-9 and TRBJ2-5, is DTGVSQNPRHKITKRGQNVTFRCDPISEHNRLYWYRQTLGQGPEFLTYFQNEAQLEKSRLLSDRFSAERPKGSFSTLEIQRTEQGDSAMYLCASSFGQGERLAGRETQYFGPGTRLLVL.